This T cell receptor (beta chain) was obtained from a study of blood T cell repertoires in COVID-19. Under the authors' procedure: How many nucleated cells were present was estimated from reference gene primer amplification. Libraries were prepared by immunoSEQ multiplex PCR; TCRdb keeps only in-frame clonotypes and omits some of them. That table furnishes V, J and clone size, whereas the DNA furnished D and trimming. In the table there are 200,000 to 300,000 clones, 88% of which are singletons. Germline V CDR1 and CDR2: MNHEY, SVGAGI. J gave up 9 bases and V 0 bases, and 8 bases lay outside the gene matches. The CDR3 contains 14 residues.

This sequence joins TRBV6-5 and TRBJ2-7; TRBD1 aligns across 7 bases. This TCR was sampled from a man in his 60s who had recovered from COVID-19. The sample comprised peripheral blood. CDR3 sequence: CASSYSLTGDRQYF. The CDR3 DNA is TGTGCCAGCAGTTACTCGCTTACAGGGGATAGGCAGTACTTC.